The 19 T cell receptor beta chains below all came from one sample that was sequenced in a study of Graves' ophthalmopathy and Graves' hyperthyroidism. TCR beta CDR3 regions were amplified from RNA transcripts. An initial RT-PCR round employing HTBI primers preceded a second-round multiplex PCR. TCRdb analysed the multiplex PCR reads with MiXCR anew, one entry per CDR3 protein. This repertoire shows under 350,000 distinct CDR3 sequences, roughly 15% found once; its top ten account for approximately 13%. The sample comprised peripheral blood. All receptors come from an adult man with Graves' ophthalmopathy.

Note on this clonotype: A much more abundant neighbour one base away suggests this may be a read error. The rearrangement uses TRBV6-2 or TRBV6-3 and TRBJ2-3; D remains unclear. In germline, CDR1 is MNHEY, CDR2 SVGEGT. The CDR3 is made up of 15 amino acids. The CDR3: CAISYSLGLTDTQYF. DNA for the CDR3: TGTGCCATCAGTTATAGTCTTGGGCTCACAGATACGCAGTATTTT.

This clonotype appeared many times. This rearrangement joins TRBV5-1 to TRBJ2-2; D gene ambiguous. The CDR3 covers 14 residues. The germline V gene encodes CDR1 SGHRS and CDR2 YFSETQ. Trimming cost V 1 base and J 1 base, with 5 bases left between them. In DNA, the CDR3 is TGCGCCAGCAGCTTGCTACGGAACACCGGGGAGCTGTTTTTT. Translation: CASSLLRNTGELFF.

The table lists this clonotype with many counts. This rearrangement joins TRBV6-4 to TRBJ2-2, with D perhaps being TRBD1 or TRBD2 (5 bases each). With 6 bases removed from V and 1 base from J, the gap between germline ends came to 18 bases. CDR3 length: 17 amino acids. Germline CDR1 is MRHNA and CDR2 is SNTAGT. The CDR3 DNA sequence: TGTGCCAGCAGGGGACGTAACAACCCATTGAACACCGGGGAGCTGTTTTTT. It is translated as CASRGRNNPLNTGELFF.

This clonotype has at least ten counts. The chain links TRBV20-1 to TRBJ2-2; TRBD1 might be the D (6 bases). The CDR3 loop spans 15 amino acids. Trimming removed 0 bases at V and 4 bases at J, with 12 bases between. Per germline, CDR1 DFQATT and CDR2 SNEGSKA (reference sequence). This CDR3 reads CSAREHRAGTGELFF. DNA of the CDR3: TGCAGTGCTAGAGAGCACAGGGCTGGCACCGGGGAGCTGTTTTTT.

This clonotype was detected many times. This chain joins TRBV30 and TRBJ1-1; 7 bases agree with TRBD1. The CDR3 length is 12 residues. J gave up 3 bases and V 7 bases, and 5 bases lay outside the gene matches. Germline CDR1 reads GTSNPN; CDR2 reads SVGIG (reference sequence). The CDR3 sequence is CALTGPYTEAFF. In DNA form, the CDR3 reads TGTGCCTTGACAGGGCCGTACACTGAAGCTTTCTTT.

The J gene is TRBJ1-1, the V gene TRBV27; tentatively, D is TRBD1 (6 bases). Germline assignment: CDR1 MNHEY and CDR2 SMNVEV (reference sequence). V was pared by 6 bases and J by 1 base, with 12 bases between. The CDR3 loop spans 14 amino acids. The CDR3 DNA follows: TGTGCCAGCAGCTGGCTGGGGGCGAACACTGAAGCTTTCTTT. Amino acids: CASSWLGANTEAFF.

This clonotype has ten or more counts. The rearrangement joins TRBV11-2 to TRBJ2-2; D is uncertain. Germline values: CDR1 SGHAT, CDR2 FQNNGV. The CDR3 sequence is 15 residues long. V gave up 5 bases and J gave up 1 base, with 11 bases separating them. The CDR3 DNA reads TGTGCCAGCAGCAGCAATCTCTTGAACACCGGGGAGCTGTTTTTT. It codes for CASSSNLLNTGELFF. Together with reference TRBV11-2 and TRBJ2-2, the CDR3 gives the full variable domain: EAGVAQSPRYKIIEKRQSVAFWCNPISGHATLYWYQQILGQGPKLLIQFQNNGVVDDSQLPKDRFSAERLKGVDSTLKIQPAKLEDSAVYLCASSSNLLNTGELFFGEGSRLTVL.

The sample holds many counts of this clonotype. CDR3 in amino acids: CASSIGPRQGMFNQPQHF. CDR3 DNA sequence: TGTGCCAGTAGTATTGGGCCGCGGCAGGGAATGTTCAATCAGCCCCAGCATTTT. The chain couples TRBV19 to TRBJ1-5; D may be TRBD1 (5 bases). V dropped 3 bases and J dropped 3 bases, with 21 bases sitting between them. CDR3 length equals 18 residues. Germline values: CDR1 LNHDA, CDR2 SQIVND (reference sequence).

The table lists this clonotype with many counts. J is TRBJ1-5 and V is TRBV28; D is unclear. CDR3 length: 16 amino acids. V was shortened by 2 bases and J by 6 bases, with 17 bases between the two germline ends. Germline assignment: CDR1 MDHEN and CDR2 SYDVKM. CDR3 protein: CASSLKPRPTAQPQHF. CDR3 in DNA: TGTGCCAGCAGTTTAAAACCGCGACCCACGGCTCAGCCCCAGCATTTT.

This clonotype was observed many times. The chain carries TRBV30 and TRBJ2-7, with 7 bases aligning to TRBD1. This CDR3 contains 13 residues. Trimming at V came to 0 bases and at J to 6 bases, leaving 5 bases not matched to a gene. CDR1 is GTSNPN and CDR2 is SVGIG in the germline V gene (reference sequence). The CDR3 sequence is CAWSVTGASEQYF. The CDR3 region has the DNA TGTGCCTGGAGTGTTACAGGGGCGAGCGAGCAGTACTTC.

This clonotype was picked up many times. This chain uses TRBV28 with TRBJ2-2; 7 bases match TRBD1. Per germline, CDR1 MDHEN and CDR2 SYDVKM. This CDR3 contains 15 residues. V lost 10 bases to trimming and J lost 4 bases; unmatched junction nucleotides: 12. Written as DNA, the CDR3 is TGTGCCACCTCGGCAGGGGGTAGAACCACCGGGGAGCTGTTTTTT. It encodes CATSAGGRTTGELFF.

The chain uses TRBV6-1 and TRBJ2-7; D possibly corresponds to TRBD1 (6 bases). The closer fit of TRBJ2-1 to the DNA end suggests the J call may be wrong. Germline CDR1 reads MNHNS; CDR2 reads SASEGT. This CDR3 has 15 amino acids. CDR3 in amino acids: CASRPTLTGPYEQFF. The CDR3 DNA is TGTGCCAGCAGACCTACCCTAACAGGGCCGTACGAGCAGTTCTTC.

This clonotype was seen repeatedly, ten times or more. This chain links TRBV20-1 with TRBJ2-5; TRBD2 might be the D (6 bases). Trimming removed 4 bases from V and 2 bases from J, with 11 bases in between. CDR1 is DFQATT, CDR2 SNEGSKA, per germline (reference sequence). This CDR3 is built from 13 residues. CDR3 amino acids: CSAIWSGQETQYF. CDR3 bases: TGCAGTGCTATCTGGAGCGGGCAAGAGACCCAGTACTTC.

This clonotype showed up many times. The rearrangement links TRBV29-1 to TRBJ2-7; the D gene is possibly TRBD1 (5 bases). Trimming removed 7 bases from V and 4 bases from J, with 14 bases in between. The length of the CDR3 is 12 residues. CDR1 and CDR2 from the germline V gene are SQVTM and ANQGSEA. The CDR3 loop reads CSAHNQGYEQYF. The DNA of the CDR3 is TGCAGCGCTCACAATCAGGGTTACGAGCAGTACTTC.

This clonotype was recorded many times. J is TRBJ2-7 and V is TRBV27; TRBD2 might be the D (6 bases). The CDR3 runs to 12 residues. Germline CDR1 is MNHEY and CDR2 is SMNVEV (reference sequence). Between the trimmed V and J ends, which lost 6 bases and 5 bases, there was a span of 11 bases. The CDR3 coding sequence is TGTGCCAGCAGCCGGGACTTCCACGAGCAGTACTTC. It yields the protein CASSRDFHEQYF.

This clonotype came up many times. The chain links TRBV2 to TRBJ2-7; 12 bases line up with TRBD2. Losses at the gene ends were 6 bases for V and 5 bases for J; bases not matched to a gene: 11. Germline V gene sequence: CDR1 SNHLY, CDR2 FYNNEI. The CDR3 extends over 16 amino acids. CDR3 nucleotides: TGTGCCAGCAGAGCCGCTAGCGGGAGGGCCGGGAACGAGCAGTACTTC. It codes for CASRAASGRAGNEQYF. The full variable domain, in which reference TRBV2 and TRBJ2-7 provide the parts outside the CDR3, is EPEVTQTPSHQVTQMGQEVILRCVPISNHLYFYWYRQILGQKVEFLVSFYNNEISEKSEIFDDQFSVERPDGSNFTLKIRSTKLEDSAMYFCASRAASGRAGNEQYFGPGTRLTVT.

This clonotype was seen at least ten times. The V call is TRBV2, the J call TRBJ2-7; D is perhaps TRBD1 (5 bases). V gave up 8 bases and J gave up 6 bases, with 23 bases separating them. The germline gives CDR1 SNHLY, CDR2 FYNNEI. This CDR3 spans 15 amino acids. CDR3 DNA sequence: TGTGCCAGCTCCGTCCTCCCACAGGCTGGCCCCGAGCAGTACTTC. It encodes CASSVLPQAGPEQYF.

This clonotype appeared many times. The chain recombines TRBV4-2 with TRBJ1-5; D not resolved. The CDR3 spans 13 residues. Germline CDR1 and CDR2: LGHNA and YNFKEQ. Trimming removed 1 base from V and 5 bases from J, with 6 bases in between. In nucleotides, the CDR3 is TGTGCCAGCAGCCAAGGCGGACATCAGCCCCAGCATTTT. It translates to CASSQGGHQPQHF.

This clonotype was observed at least ten times. This sequence joins TRBV11-2 and TRBJ2-7, with D perhaps being TRBD1 or TRBD2 (5 bases each). Germline V gene data show CDR1 as SGHAT and CDR2 as FQNNGV. Trimming took 5 bases from V and 6 from J, leaving 11 bases between them. This CDR3 has 12 amino acids. The DNA of the CDR3 is TGTGCCAGCAGCCCCGCAGGGAGCGAGCAGTACTTC. It is translated as CASSPAGSEQYF.